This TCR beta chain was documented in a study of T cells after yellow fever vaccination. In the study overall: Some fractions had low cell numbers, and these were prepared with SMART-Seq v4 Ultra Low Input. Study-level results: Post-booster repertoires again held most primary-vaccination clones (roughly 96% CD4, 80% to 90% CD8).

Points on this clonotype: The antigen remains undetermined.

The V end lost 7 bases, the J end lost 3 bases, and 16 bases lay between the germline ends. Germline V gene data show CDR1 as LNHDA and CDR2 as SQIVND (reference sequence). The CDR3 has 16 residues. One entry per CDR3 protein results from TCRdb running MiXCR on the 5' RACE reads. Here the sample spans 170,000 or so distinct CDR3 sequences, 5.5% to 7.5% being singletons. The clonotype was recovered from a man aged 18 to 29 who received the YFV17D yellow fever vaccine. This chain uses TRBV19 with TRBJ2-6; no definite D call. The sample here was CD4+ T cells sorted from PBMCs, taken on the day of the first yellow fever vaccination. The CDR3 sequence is CASTTHATGGANVLTF. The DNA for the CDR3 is TGTGCCAGTACCACCCACGCTACTGGTGGGGCCAACGTCCTGACTTTC.